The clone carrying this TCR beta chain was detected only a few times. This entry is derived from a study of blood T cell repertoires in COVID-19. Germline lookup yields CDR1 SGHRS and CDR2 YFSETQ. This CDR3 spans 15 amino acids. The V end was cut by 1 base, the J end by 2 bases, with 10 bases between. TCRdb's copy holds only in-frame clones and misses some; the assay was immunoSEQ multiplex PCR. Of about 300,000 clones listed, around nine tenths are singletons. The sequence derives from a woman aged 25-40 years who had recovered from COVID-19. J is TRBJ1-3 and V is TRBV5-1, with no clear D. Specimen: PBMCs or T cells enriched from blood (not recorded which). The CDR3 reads CASSLNQVAGNTIYF. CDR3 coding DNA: TGCGCCAGCAGCTTGAATCAGGTTGCTGGAAACACCATATATTTT.